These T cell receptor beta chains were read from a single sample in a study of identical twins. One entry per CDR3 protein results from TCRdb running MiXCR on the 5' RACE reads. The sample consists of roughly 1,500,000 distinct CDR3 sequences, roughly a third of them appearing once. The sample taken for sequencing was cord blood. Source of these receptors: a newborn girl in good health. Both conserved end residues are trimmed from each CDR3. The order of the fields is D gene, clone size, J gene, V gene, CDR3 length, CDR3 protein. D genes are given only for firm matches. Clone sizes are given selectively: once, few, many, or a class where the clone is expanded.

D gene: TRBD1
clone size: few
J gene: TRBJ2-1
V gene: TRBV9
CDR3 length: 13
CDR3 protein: ASSDQGAPYNEQF

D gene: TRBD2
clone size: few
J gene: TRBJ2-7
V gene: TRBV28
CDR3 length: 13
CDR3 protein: ASSLYTSGAYEQY

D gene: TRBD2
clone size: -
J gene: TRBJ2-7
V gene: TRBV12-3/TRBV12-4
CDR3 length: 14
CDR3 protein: ASTLQGLAGDYEQY

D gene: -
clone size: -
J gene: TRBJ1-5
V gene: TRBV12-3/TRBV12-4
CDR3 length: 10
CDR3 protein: ASSFRSKPQH

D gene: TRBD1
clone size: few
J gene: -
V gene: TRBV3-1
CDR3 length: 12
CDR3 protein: AGSQSGGAYEQY

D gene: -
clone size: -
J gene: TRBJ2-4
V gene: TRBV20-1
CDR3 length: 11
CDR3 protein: SALTAAKNIQY

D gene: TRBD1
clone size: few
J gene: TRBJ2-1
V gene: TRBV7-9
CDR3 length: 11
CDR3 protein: ASSQTGVTEQF

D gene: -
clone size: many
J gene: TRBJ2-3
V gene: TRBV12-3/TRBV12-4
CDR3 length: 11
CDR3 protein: ASSFLRADTQY

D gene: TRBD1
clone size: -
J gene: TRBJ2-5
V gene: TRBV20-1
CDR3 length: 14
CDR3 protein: SARPVRAGGQETQY

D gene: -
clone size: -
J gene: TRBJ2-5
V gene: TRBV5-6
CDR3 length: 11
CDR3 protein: ASSLAVWETQY

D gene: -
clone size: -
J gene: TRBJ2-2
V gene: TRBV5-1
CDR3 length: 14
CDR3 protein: ASSLGLAIRPGELF

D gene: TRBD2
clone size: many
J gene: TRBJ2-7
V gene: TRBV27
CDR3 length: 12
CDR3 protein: ASSRAGRPYEQY

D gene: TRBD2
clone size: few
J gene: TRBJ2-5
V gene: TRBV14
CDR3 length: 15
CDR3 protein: ASSQRAGLPYQETQY

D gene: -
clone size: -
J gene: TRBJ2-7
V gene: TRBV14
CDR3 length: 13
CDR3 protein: ASSRVVGGYNEQY

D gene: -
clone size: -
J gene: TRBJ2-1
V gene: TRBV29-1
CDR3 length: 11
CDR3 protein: SGRADSYNEQF

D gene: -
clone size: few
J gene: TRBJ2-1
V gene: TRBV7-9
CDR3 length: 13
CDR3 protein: ASSLTPLRLSEQF